This is a list of T cell receptor beta chains from one sample in a study of blood T cell repertoires in COVID-19. TCRdb's copy holds only in-frame clones and misses some; the assay was immunoSEQ multiplex PCR. Of roughly 190,000 clones listed, about 85% are singletons. The sample comprised peripheral blood. These receptors originate from a woman aged 55-70 years with acute or convalescent COVID-19. CDR3s include the opening cysteine and the closing phenylalanine or tryptophan. A D gene is named only where the DNA matches it firmly. A row's size may be missing; if present it is once, few, many or a size class.

TRBV30	.	TRBD1	15	TRBJ2-7	TGTGCCTGGAGTGTTGGGACAGGGGGCCGGTACGAGCAGTACTTC	CAWSVGTGGRYEQYF
TRBV2	.	.	12	TRBJ2-7	TGTGCCAGCGGAGAATTCTCCTACGAGCAGTACTTC	CASGEFSYEQYF
TRBV28	.	.	16	TRBJ2-3	TGTGCCAGCAGCCCCGGTGGGAGCGGGAGCACAGATACGCAGTATTTT	CASSPGGSGSTDTQYF
TRBV6-6	.	TRBD1	14	TRBJ1-2	TGTGCCGGGACAGGGGCTCATCATGGATATGGCTACACCTTC	CAGTGAHHGYGYTF
TRBV6-2/TRBV6-3	.	TRBD2	15	TRBJ2-1	TGTGCCAGCAGTGACACTAGCGGTTTTTACAATGAGCAGTTCTTC	CASSDTSGFYNEQFF
TRBV19	.	TRBD1	16	TRBJ1-1	TGTGCCAGTAGAAGGACAGGGGAAATTATGAACACTGAAGCTTTCTTT	CASRRTGEIMNTEAFF
TRBV5-1	.	.	13	TRBJ1-1	TGCGCCAGCAGCTTAATAGCGGACACTGAAGCTTTCTTT	CASSLIADTEAFF
TRBV9	once	.	16	TRBJ2-2	TGTGCCAGCAGCGTGAGTTGGCGGCTGAACACCGGGGAGCTGTTTTTT	CASSVSWRLNTGELFF
TRBV2	.	.	15	TRBJ2-5	TGTGCCAGCAGTGAAGCTGTCGGCGGTCAAGAGACCCAGTACTTC	CASSEAVGGQETQYF
TRBV27	few	TRBD2	16	TRBJ2-1	TGTGCCAGCAGTACTACTAGCGGGAGGACCTACAATGAGCAGTTCTTC	CASSTTSGRTYNEQFF
TRBV19	.	.	15	TRBJ1-5	TGTGCCAGTAAGGGGGGGCACGTTAGCAATCAGCCCCAGCATTTT	CASKGGHVSNQPQHF
TRBV5-4	.	TRBD2	17	TRBJ2-5	TGTGCCAGCAGCTTGGGTTTGGGACGGGAGGGCCGAGAGACCCAGTACTTC	CASSLGLGREGRETQYF
TRBV30	.	.	14	TRBJ2-7	TGTGCCTGGAGCGGGGGACAGTCCATCTACGAGCAGTACTTC	CAWSGGQSIYEQYF
TRBV21-1	.	.	15	TRBJ2-7	TGTGCCAGCAGCAAAGTGGGGGAGGGACCTTACGAGCAGTACTTC	CASSKVGEGPYEQYF
TRBV9	.	.	15	TRBJ2-1	TGTGCCAGCAGCCCAATGGGGGGGCGGTACAATGAGCAGTTCTTC	CASSPMGGRYNEQFF
TRBV12-3/TRBV12-4	.	.	13	TRBJ1-1	TGTGCCAGCAGTTGGGACACGGGAACTGAAGCTTTCTTT	CASSWDTGTEAFF